The rows below give T cell receptor beta chains drawn from one sample of a study of T cell responses to AZD1222 COVID-19 vaccine. The method was immunoSEQ multiplex PCR; TCRdb's version includes in-frame clones alone and lacks a portion of them. There are about 81,000 clones in the sample; about 90% occur only once, and 9.5% to 13% lies in the top ten. This sample comprised peripheral blood, obtained 28 days after the second AZD1222 dose. The receptor source for this set is an adult who received the AZD1222 COVID-19 vaccine. CDR3s include the opening cysteine and the closing phenylalanine or tryptophan. D genes are given only for firm matches. The size field is filled for only some rows; it gives once, few, many or a size class.

abundance: .
v_gene: TRBV11-3
j_gene: TRBJ2-3
d_gene: .
CDR3aa: CASSLEGADTQYF
CDR3nt: TGTGCCAGCAGCTTAGAGGGTGCGGATACGCAGTATTTT

abundance: .
v_gene: TRBV7-6
j_gene: TRBJ1-2
d_gene: .
CDR3aa: CASSDRAYGYTF
CDR3nt: TGTGCCAGCAGCGATAGAGCCTATGGCTACACCTTC

abundance: .
v_gene: TRBV3-1/TRBV3-2
j_gene: TRBJ1-2
d_gene: .
CDR3aa: CASSNQGAPHRGYGYTF
CDR3nt: TGTGCCAGCAGCAACCAAGGGGCCCCGCATCGGGGCTATGGCTACACCTTC

abundance: .
v_gene: TRBV18
j_gene: TRBJ1-6
d_gene: TRBD1
CDR3aa: CASSPSRAGGDSPLHF
CDR3nt: TGTGCCAGCTCACCATCGCGGGCAGGGGGCGATTCACCCCTCCACTTT

abundance: .
v_gene: TRBV2
j_gene: TRBJ2-7
d_gene: TRBD1
CDR3aa: CASSQQGTKYEQYF
CDR3nt: TGTGCCAGCAGCCAACAGGGGACAAAGTACGAGCAGTACTTC

abundance: .
v_gene: TRBV2
j_gene: TRBJ1-4
d_gene: .
CDR3aa: CAGGTNLATNEKLFF
CDR3nt: TGTGCCGGGGGGACGAACCTTGCAACTAATGAAAAACTGTTTTTT

abundance: .
v_gene: TRBV28
j_gene: TRBJ1-3
d_gene: .
CDR3aa: CASNSQLTGIYF
CDR3nt: TGTGCCAGCAACAGTCAATTGACAGGCATATATTTT

abundance: once
v_gene: TRBV27
j_gene: TRBJ2-1
d_gene: TRBD2
CDR3aa: CASSRRGTSGGQSQFF
CDR3nt: TGTGCCAGCAGCCGCCGCGGGACTAGCGGGGGGCAGAGTCAGTTCTTC

abundance: .
v_gene: TRBV11-2
j_gene: TRBJ1-2
d_gene: .
CDR3aa: CASSRTQGYGYTF
CDR3nt: TGTGCCAGCAGCCGAACACAGGGTTATGGCTACACCTTC

abundance: .
v_gene: TRBV7-2
j_gene: TRBJ2-1
d_gene: TRBD2
CDR3aa: CASSSRTSGRDEQFF
CDR3nt: TGTGCCAGCAGCTCGAGGACTAGCGGGAGGGATGAGCAGTTCTTC

abundance: once
v_gene: TRBV18
j_gene: TRBJ2-2
d_gene: .
CDR3aa: CASSPAGEAGELFF
CDR3nt: TGTGCCAGCTCACCGGCAGGGGAGGCCGGGGAGCTGTTTTTT

abundance: .
v_gene: TRBV29-1
j_gene: TRBJ2-1
d_gene: TRBD2
CDR3aa: CSVRSGIGSYNEQFF
CDR3nt: TGCAGCGTTAGGAGCGGGATCGGCTCCTACAATGAGCAGTTCTTC

abundance: .
v_gene: TRBV6-5
j_gene: TRBJ1-6
d_gene: .
CDR3aa: CASVTQNNSPLHF
CDR3nt: TGTGCCAGCGTGACTCAGAATAATTCACCCCTCCACTTT

abundance: .
v_gene: TRBV27
j_gene: TRBJ1-2
d_gene: .
CDR3aa: CASSRGFSRYGYTF
CDR3nt: TGTGCCAGCAGCAGAGGGTTCTCCCGCTATGGCTACACCTTC

abundance: .
v_gene: TRBV6-5
j_gene: TRBJ1-1
d_gene: .
CDR3aa: CASKGRENTEAFF
CDR3nt: TGTGCCAGCAAGGGACGGGAGAACACTGAAGCTTTCTTT

abundance: .
v_gene: TRBV19
j_gene: TRBJ1-2
d_gene: .
CDR3aa: CASSRTESYGYTF
CDR3nt: TGTGCCAGTAGTAGAACAGAGTCCTATGGCTACACCTTC

abundance: .
v_gene: TRBV2
j_gene: TRBJ2-5
d_gene: .
CDR3aa: CASRNTGAETQYF
CDR3nt: TGTGCCAGCAGGAACACGGGTGCGGAGACCCAGTACTTC

abundance: .
v_gene: TRBV28
j_gene: TRBJ2-6
d_gene: .
CDR3aa: CASSSGGLSSGANVLTF
CDR3nt: TGTGCCAGCAGTTCAGGCGGCCTAAGCTCTGGGGCCAACGTCCTGACTTTC

abundance: .
v_gene: TRBV29-1
j_gene: TRBJ1-1
d_gene: .
CDR3aa: CSVAPLINTEAFF
CDR3nt: TGCAGCGTTGCTCCTTTAATTAACACTGAAGCTTTCTTT

abundance: .
v_gene: TRBV29-1
j_gene: TRBJ2-5
d_gene: .
CDR3aa: CSVEGGLGQETQYF
CDR3nt: TGCAGCGTTGAAGGGGGCTTGGGGCAAGAGACCCAGTACTTC